This is a list of T cell receptor beta chains from one sample in a study of blood T cell repertoires in COVID-19. Sequencing used immunoSEQ multiplex PCR; TCRdb keeps in-frame clones, though not all of them. The sample records tens of thousands of clones, approximately 89% being singletons. Sequencing used peripheral blood. Source of these receptors: a man aged 45-60 years with active COVID-19. The conserved cysteine and the conserved F or W are not part of the CDR3 here. Fields, in order: V gene, J gene, CDR3 protein.

V: TRBV11-2
J: TRBJ1-1
CDR3: ASTPGQGKTHTEAF

V: TRBV5-1
J: TRBJ2-5
CDR3: ASSYTQETQY

V: TRBV3-1/TRBV3-2
J: TRBJ1-6
CDR3: ASSQDPGGFEISPLH

V: TRBV30
J: TRBJ1-1
CDR3: AWSDRRRGRRDTEAF

V: TRBV4-1
J: TRBJ2-1
CDR3: ASSHPRQGAGQF

V: TRBV30
J: TRBJ2-2
CDR3: ASPGTGFSGELF

V: TRBV19
J: TRBJ1-2
CDR3: ASSMWQGSNYGYT

V: TRBV19
J: TRBJ2-7
CDR3: ASSSVGFVGSSY

V: TRBV28
J: TRBJ1-4
CDR3: ASKGQGANEKLF

V: TRBV4-3
J: TRBJ2-1
CDR3: ASSQRDLDRADNEQF

V: TRBV2
J: TRBJ1-5
CDR3: ASRGTQGSNQPQH

V: TRBV7-9
J: TRBJ1-4
CDR3: ASSSTTGKLF

V: TRBV11-3
J: TRBJ2-2
CDR3: ASSFQGAVTGELF

V: TRBV7-2
J: TRBJ2-1
CDR3: ASRRGLAGGFDNEQF

V: TRBV4-3
J: TRBJ1-2
CDR3: ASSPDTNPYGYT

V: TRBV7-9
J: TRBJ1-1
CDR3: ASSLVTEAF

V: TRBV19
J: TRBJ2-7
CDR3: ASSSPRAVRQGDEQY

V: TRBV27
J: TRBJ1-6
CDR3: ASRGSTGWDSPLH

V: TRBV7-2
J: TRBJ2-1
CDR3: ASSLSGISNNEQF

V: TRBV7-9
J: TRBJ1-5
CDR3: ASSLVSGQYNQPQH

V: TRBV9
J: TRBJ2-3
CDR3: ASSVERHSTDTQY

V: TRBV7-9
J: TRBJ2-1
CDR3: ASSRLGANNEQF